Listed below are T cell receptor beta chains from one sample, sequenced in a study of a mutant IDH1 vaccine in newly diagnosed glioma. Here immunoSEQ multiplex PCR was the method, and the copy in TCRdb shows in-frame clones only, minus some. This table has tens of thousands of clones, about 83% appearing once. The source was PBMCs, collected from a glioma patient treated with radiotherapy, temozolomide or both. Receptors originate from a woman aged 50 to 60 with glioma. Each CDR3 is given with its conserved first and last residue. Each record gives: clone size, V gene, J gene, D gene, CDR3 DNA, CDR3 protein. D genes are given only for firm matches. Part of the rows lack a size; the others show once, few, many or a class for expanded clones.

>once|TRBV5-1|TRBJ1-1|TRBD1
TGCGCCAGCAGCTTGGTAGGGCGGGCGGGACAGGGGATTAGGACTGAAGCTTTCTTT
CASSLVGRAGQGIRTEAFF
>NA|TRBV7-2|TRBJ1-2|TRBD1
TGTGCCAGCAGCCCGGGGACAGGGTATAACTATGGCTACACCTTC
CASSPGTGYNYGYTF
>NA|TRBV5-1|TRBJ1-3|NA
TGCGCCAGCAGCTTGGAGCCGGGAAACACCATATATTTT
CASSLEPGNTIYF
>NA|TRBV7-6|TRBJ2-1|NA
TGTGCCAGCAGCCTCGGGACAAATACCTACAATGAGCAGTTCTTC
CASSLGTNTYNEQFF
>NA|TRBV5-4|TRBJ2-2|NA
TGTGCCAGCAGTCCGACAGGCACGAACACCGGGGAGCTGTTTTTT
CASSPTGTNTGELFF
>few|TRBV5-1|TRBJ2-7|TRBD1
TGCGCCAGCAGCCGAGGACAGGCCTACGAGCAGTACTTC
CASSRGQAYEQYF
>once|TRBV19|TRBJ1-3|NA
TGTGCCAGTACCCCGGTGAGCTCTGGAAACACCATATATTTT
CASTPVSSGNTIYF
>NA|TRBV5-1|TRBJ1-6|NA
TGCGCCAGCAGCTTAGTAGATCGTAATTCACCCCTCCACTTT
CASSLVDRNSPLHF
>NA|TRBV19|TRBJ2-5|NA
TGTGCCAGTAGTATTTTGGAGACCCAGTACTTC
CASSILETQYF
>NA|TRBV4-1|TRBJ1-4|NA
TGCGCCAGCAGCCAAGATCCATATGAAAAACTGTTTTTT
CASSQDPYEKLFF